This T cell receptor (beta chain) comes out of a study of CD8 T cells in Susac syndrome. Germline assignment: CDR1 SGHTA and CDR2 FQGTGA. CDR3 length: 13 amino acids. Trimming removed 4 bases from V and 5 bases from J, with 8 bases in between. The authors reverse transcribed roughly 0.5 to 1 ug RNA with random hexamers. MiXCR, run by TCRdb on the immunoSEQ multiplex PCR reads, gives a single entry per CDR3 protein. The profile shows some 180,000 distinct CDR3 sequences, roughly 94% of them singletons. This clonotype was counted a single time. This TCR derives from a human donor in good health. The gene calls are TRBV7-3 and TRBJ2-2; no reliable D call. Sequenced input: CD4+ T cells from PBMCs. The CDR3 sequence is CASSYLATGELFF. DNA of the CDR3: TGTGCCAGCAGCTACCTCGCTACCGGGGAGCTGTTTTTT.